Below are 23 T cell receptor beta chains sequenced from a single sample in a study of metastatic and nonmetastatic thyroid tumors. TCRdb re-clonotyped the PCR reads via MiXCR. Of 30,000 to 35,000 clones listed, approximately 31% are singletons. Until they underwent thyroid surgery, no patient had received any treatment. The sequenced sample consisted of blood. These receptor sequences come from a female donor with papillary thyroid cancer or a benign thyroid nodule (not recorded which). Some clones in this sample may be carry-over from other donors' samples.

The V call is TRBV30, the J call TRBJ2-7, with 10 bases identical to TRBD2. The CDR3 contains 13 residues. With V trimmed by 2 bases and J by 5 bases, 3 bases remained unmatched. CDR1 and CDR2 from the germline V gene are GTSNPN and SVGIG (reference sequence). In DNA form, the CDR3 reads TGTGCCTGGAGTTTCCTAGCGGGAGACGAGCAGTACTTC. It encodes CAWSFLAGDEQYF.

This clone was detected many times. A read error may explain this, as a much larger clone is one base away. The gene calls are TRBV6-4 and TRBJ2-3, with 10 positions matching TRBD2. The CDR3 runs to 14 residues. CDR1 MRHNA and CDR2 SNTAGT come from the germline V gene. The DNA of the CDR3 is TGTGCCAGCAGTGTACTAGCGGGAACAGGTACGCAGTATTTT. Its protein product is CASSVLAGTGTQYF.

V usage is TRBV19 and J usage is TRBJ2-1; D gene ambiguous. Looked up from germline, CDR1 is LNHDA and CDR2 is SQIVND (reference sequence). V lost 5 bases, J lost 13 bases, and 15 bases lay in between. This CDR3 spans 12 amino acids. The CDR3 here is CASSLDRERQFF. In DNA, the CDR3 is TGTGCCAGTAGTCTCGACCGCGAACGCCAGTTCTTC.

The table lists this clone with many counts. The V gene is TRBV6-4, the J gene TRBJ2-2; unclear D gene. CDR1 and CDR2 from the germline V gene are MRHNA and SNTAGT. Trimming pared 4 bases from V and 3 bases from J, leaving 3 bases between. The CDR3 is 12 amino acids. The CDR3 loop reads CASSAYTGELFF. In nucleotides, the CDR3 is TGTGCCAGCAGTGCTTACACCGGGGAGCTGTTTTTT.

The sample holds many counts of this clone. The chain couples TRBV6-2 or TRBV6-3 to TRBJ2-1; D gene uncertain. The CDR3 has 11 residues. Per the germline V gene, CDR1 is MNHEY and CDR2 is SVGEGT. Trimming cost V 8 bases and J 10 bases, with 12 bases left between them. CDR3 region: CASGTGGEQFF. As DNA, the CDR3 is TGTGCCAGCGGAACGGGCGGCGAGCAGTTCTTC.

The rearrangement uses TRBV9 and TRBJ2-1; 8 bases are shared with TRBD1. The ends lost 3 bases at V and 6 bases at J; junction bases unmatched: 8. CDR1 and CDR2 (germline): SGDLS, YYNGEE. The length of the CDR3 is 15 residues. The CDR3 protein is CASSALGTGSNEQFF. The CDR3 DNA reads as TGTGCCAGCAGCGCACTCGGGACAGGCAGCAATGAGCAGTTCTTC.

Note on this clone: At one boundary the junction diverges from the germline segment, which might be a read error. The rearrangement uses TRBV18 and TRBJ2-7; 9 nucleotides agree with TRBD1. The CDR3 has 16 residues. Germline V gives CDR1 KGHSH, CDR2 LQKENI. The DNA for the CDR3 is TGTGCGAGCTCACCTATACCGGGACAGGGAGGCTACGAGGTGTACTTC. Protein product: CASSPIPGQGGYEVYF.

Note on this clone: Its ends do not fully match the called genes, so a read error is possible. V usage is TRBV10-3 and J usage is TRBJ1-1; D perhaps matches TRBD1 (5 bases). CDR1 is ENHRY and CDR2 is SYGVKD in the germline V gene. The CDR3 is 15 amino acids. The CDR3 region is CAINELVGRGTEAFF. For the CDR3, the DNA is TGTGCCATCAATGAGTTAGTAGGTCGGGGCACCGAAGCTTTCTTT.

The rearrangement uses TRBV6-2 or TRBV6-3 and TRBJ2-1; D is unclear. Germline values: CDR1 MNHEY, CDR2 SVGEGT. The CDR3 sequence is 16 residues long. The V end was cut by 4 bases, the J end by 2 bases, with 15 bases between. As DNA, the CDR3 is TGTGCCAGCAGTTTCCTGGACCAGGTCCCCTACAATGAGCAGTTCTTC. This gives the protein CASSFLDQVPYNEQFF.

This clone is medium-sized by share. The V call is TRBV6-4, the J call TRBJ2-7, with D perhaps given as TRBD1 or TRBD2 (5 bases each). The ends were cut back, 7 bases at V and 2 bases at J, with 15 bases in the middle. Germline-derived CDR1 and CDR2 are MRHNA and SNTAGT. The CDR3 consists of 14 residues. The CDR3 sequence: CASTQGDTPYEQYF. The DNA of the CDR3 is TGTGCCAGCACCCAGGGAGACACCCCCTACGAGCAGTACTTC.

The rearrangement uses TRBV5-4 and TRBJ1-5; D not resolved. Germline V gives CDR1 SGHNT, CDR2 YYREEE (reference sequence). Trimming pared 6 bases from V and 4 bases from J, leaving 23 bases between. The CDR3 sequence is 17 residues long. CDR3 DNA sequence: TGTGCCAGCACCTACTCTGATAGGTCAGTGGCAAATCAGCCCCAGCATTTT. Its translation: CASTYSDRSVANQPQHF.

Many counts were recorded for this clone. The chain joins TRBV11-2 to TRBJ2-5; maybe TRBD2 (6 bases). CDR3 length equals 14 residues. Germline CDR1 and CDR2: SGHAT and FQNNGV. The V gene lost 3 bases and the J gene lost 2 bases, with 10 bases spanning the gap. CDR3 sequence (DNA): TGTGCCAGCAGCTTTGTGGGGGGACAAGAGACCCAGTACTTC. Its translation is CASSFVGGQETQYF.

This clone was seen a handful of times. The chain employs TRBV6-1 and TRBJ2-5; tentatively, D is TRBD1 (6 bases). V shed 5 bases and J shed 1 base, with 11 bases lying between them. Germline lookup yields CDR1 MNHNS and CDR2 SASEGT. The CDR3 runs to 14 residues. CDR3 loop: CASSPRDIQETQYF. The CDR3 DNA follows: TGTGCCAGCAGTCCTCGGGACATCCAAGAGACCCAGTACTTC.

This clone came up many times. The gene calls are TRBV6-1 and TRBJ2-7; 11 bases map to TRBD2. The CDR3 extends over 16 amino acids. V dropped 4 bases and J dropped 2; count of bases not matched to a gene: 7. Looked up from germline, CDR1 is MNHNS and CDR2 is SASEGT. DNA of the CDR3: TGTGCCAGCAGTGCTCTAGCGGGGGGAACACCCTACGAGCAGTACTTC. This sequence encodes CASSALAGGTPYEQYF.

The chain has TRBV24-1 and TRBJ1-1; 9 nucleotides match TRBD1. CDR3 length: 13 residues. Germline CDR1 and CDR2: KGHDR and SFDVKD. Trimming removed 5 bases from V and 11 bases from J; junction bases left unmatched: 8. CDR3 in amino acids: CATSGTQGAPAFF. CDR3 in DNA: TGTGCCACCAGTGGAACACAGGGGGCGCCTGCTTTCTTT.

This clone turned up a few times. Other DNA sequences within the sample encode an identical CDR3. This sequence joins TRBV6-1 and TRBJ2-3; 11 bases fit TRBD2. The CDR3 loop spans 14 amino acids. Germline V gene data show CDR1 as MNHNS and CDR2 as SASEGT. The V segment lost 2 bases and the J segment 5 bases; nucleotides outside the gene matches: 0. The CDR3 bases are TGTGCCAGCAGTGAACTAGCGGGGGGAGATACGCAGTATTTT. It specifies CASSELAGGDTQYF.

The chain links TRBV7-4 to TRBJ2-7; no reliable D call. Germline V gene data show CDR1 as SGHVT and CDR2 as SQSDAQ. The CDR3 consists of 14 residues. Trimming took 3 bases from V and 2 from J, leaving 11 bases between them. This CDR3 reads CASSFDGTPYEQYF. CDR3 DNA: TGTGCCAGCAGCTTCGACGGAACCCCCTACGAGCAGTACTTC.

This clone has at least ten counts. V and J are TRBV20-1 and TRBJ1-5; unclear D gene. This CDR3 contains 14 residues. Trimming cost V 3 bases and J 7 bases, with 16 bases left between them. Germline V gene data show CDR1 as DFQATT and CDR2 as SNEGSKA (reference sequence). The DNA of the CDR3 is TGCAGTGCTAGGAACGGGTCGGCGGGGCAGCCCCAGCATTTT. It encodes CSARNGSAGQPQHF.

V gene TRBV25-1 combines with J gene TRBJ1-3; D remains ambiguous. The CDR3 totals 11 residues. Trimming pared 11 bases from V and 8 bases from J, leaving 13 bases between. Germline assignment: CDR1 MGHDK and CDR2 SYGVNS. The CDR3 nucleotides read TGTGCCCGCGCGGCGCGGGACACCATATATTTT. It translates to CARAARDTIYF. Full variable domain (missing parts from reference TRBV25-1 and TRBJ1-3): EADIYQTPRYLVIGTGKKITLECSQTMGHDKMYWYQQDPGMELHLIHYSYGVNSTEKGDLSSESTVSRIRTEHFPLTLESARPSHTSQYLCARAARDTIYFGEGSWLTVV.

This chain joins TRBV10-2 and TRBJ2-5; TRBD1 is a possible D gene (6 bases). The CDR3 has 13 amino acids. Germline-derived CDR1 and CDR2 are WSHSY and SAAADI. V lost 11 bases to trimming and J lost 5 bases, with 18 bases between them. CDR3 region: CARCQTGLETQYF. The CDR3 bases are TGCGCCCGCTGCCAAACAGGGTTGGAGACCCAGTACTTC.

The table lists this clone with many counts. This sequence joins TRBV19 and TRBJ1-5; D is unresolved. The germline gives CDR1 LNHDA, CDR2 SQIVND (reference sequence). The V and J ends lost 2 bases and 4 bases respectively, with 6 bases between them. The CDR3 is 13 amino acids. Here the CDR3 reads CASSIWENQPQHF. The CDR3 nucleotides are TGTGCCAGTAGTATATGGGAGAATCAGCCCCAGCATTTT.

Many counts were recorded for this clone. J is TRBJ2-3 and V is TRBV5-1; D is uncertain. Germline assignment: CDR1 SGHRS and CDR2 YFSETQ. The CDR3 has 14 residues. Trimming left V 0 bases short and J 6 bases short, with 11 bases between. The DNA for the CDR3 is TGCGCCAGCAGCTTGGGGCCCCCCCCCGATACGCAGTATTTT. The encoded protein is CASSLGPPPDTQYF.

This clone was found many times. The gene calls are TRBV20-1 and TRBJ1-4; D is unclear. The V gene lost 3 bases and the J gene lost 8 bases, with 13 bases spanning the gap. The germline V gene encodes CDR1 DFQATT and CDR2 SNEGSKA (reference sequence). The CDR3 contains 13 residues. CDR3 bases: TGCAGTGCTAGTTCTGGGGTCGGGGAAAAACTGTTTTTT. Translation: CSASSGVGEKLFF.